This T cell receptor beta chain was documented in a study of blood T cells in healthy people across ages. Study in general: About one barcoded beta molecule per two T cells was the capture yield of template switching.

A J-beta primer mix and a sample-barcoded 5' primer were used in a second PCR of roughly 7 to 12 cycles. TCRdb reprocessed the 5' RACE reads via MiXCR and lists one record per CDR3 protein. The data contain 700,000 or so distinct CDR3 sequences, 40% to 50% of them singletons. Worth noting for this clonotype: Its cognate antigen is unknown.

Extraction of total RNA produced a minimum of 5 micrograms from each sample. Study-level results: It was the long-lived donors that had more naive CD4+ cells and higher diversity than aged donors.

V lost 2 bases and J 2 bases, leaving 7 bases between the germline ends. Germline loops: CDR1 SGHVS, CDR2 FNYEAQ. This CDR3 is built from 14 residues. The chain links TRBV7-6 to TRBJ1-5, with unresolved D. Sequenced: blood. The receptor was derived from a man aged 80 or over in good health. As DNA, the CDR3 is TGTGCCAGCAGCTTATCGCACGGCAATCAGCCCCAGCATTTT. This encodes CASSLSHGNQPQHF.